This TCR beta chain comes out of a study of OX40 agonist ivuxolimab in advanced cancers. About the study: Those treated in dose escalation had hepatocellular carcinoma, melanoma, renal cell cancer or head and neck cancer. Therapy given before enrollment (anti-PD-1, anti-PD-L1 or anti-CTLA-4) was allowed, and 40% had some. Study results and caveats: There were, on average, more expanded clones in CD8+ T cells than in CD4+.

On this clone: Its matching antigen is unknown.

At baseline, cycle 4 day 1, and cycle 7 day 1, blood was sampled. Trimming removed 11 bases from V and 0 bases from J, with 13 bases in between. The CDR3 has 13 amino acids. The V gene's germline CDR1 is ENHRY and CDR2 SYGVKD. Libraries were prepared by immunoSEQ multiplex PCR; TCRdb keeps only in-frame clonotypes and omits some of them. The sample includes about 80,000 clones, around 90% of them seen just once. The source material was CD4+ or CD8+ T cells sorted from blood, sampled in a trial of the OX40 agonist ivuxolimab. This chain joins TRBV10-3 and TRBJ1-2; D unresolved. The receptor was isolated from an adult with an advanced solid tumor such as melanoma, head and neck, liver or kidney cancer. In nucleotides, the CDR3 is TGTGCCGCCGCGAACGGAGCTAACTATGGCTACACCTTC. Encoded protein: CAAANGANYGYTF.